This TCR beta chain was identified in a study of shared clonotypes between healthy human individuals. Selected positively for CCR7 and CD45RO-negative, naive CD8 cells excluded terminally differentiated effector memory CD45RA+ cells. Those who donated, Caucasian adults without exception, all lived in Nashville, Tennessee. Notes on the study in general: About 5% of naive CD4 clonotypes were shared across four donors.

The repertoire was sequenced with immunoSEQ multiplex PCR; TCRdb's copy has only in-frame clones and lacks some. The table has a few hundred thousand clones, over 95% seen once; the top ten hold 0.11%. Concerning this clone itself: The antigen remains undetermined.

The ends lost 5 bases at V and 5 bases at J; junction bases unmatched: 1. The length of the CDR3 is 12 residues. The germline gives CDR1 SEHNR, CDR2 FQNEAQ (reference sequence). This chain uses TRBV7-9 with TRBJ2-3, with 7 bases fitting TRBD2. This clonotype originated in a woman between 25 and 40 years old in good health. Sequenced material: naive CD8+ T cells sorted from blood. The CDR3 nucleotides read TGTGCCAGCAGCCCGGGGGGAGATACGCAGTATTTT. It encodes CASSPGGDTQYF.